This T cell receptor beta chain was sequenced in a study of blood T cell repertoires in COVID-19. Background on the study: Researchers got acute and convalescent COVID-19 samples from the United States, Italy and Spain.

Repertoires were generated with immunoSEQ multiplex PCR, while TCRdb's copy carries only in-frame clones and drops some. This sample has 100,000 to 150,000 clones, with more than 75% found just once. V was cut by 3 bases and J by 2 bases, with 13 bases left in between. The germline gives CDR1 SEHNR, CDR2 FQNEAQ (reference sequence). This CDR3 is built from 15 residues. This clone was seen a few times. The genes are TRBV7-9 and TRBJ1-2, with a tentative D call TRBD1 (5 bases). The source material was peripheral blood. This TCR derives from a human donor in a cohort sampled during active COVID-19. The CDR3 region is CASSLGDRGNYGYTF. For the CDR3, the DNA is TGTGCCAGCAGCTTGGGGGATCGGGGGAACTATGGCTACACCTTC.